The TCR beta chain under discussion was sequenced for a study of identical twins. The cDNA had a unique molecular identifier and a template-switch universal primer site. One entry per CDR3 protein, called by TCRdb with MiXCR from the 5' RACE reads. The table has under 900,000 distinct CDR3 sequences, more than 9% seen once. Overall study findings and caveats: Invariant cells of the MAIT and iNKT types might have partly distorted the zero-insertion analyses. There was more out-of-frame TCR alpha sharing in monozygotic twins than models estimated. Cord blood beta clonotypes that were abundant carried fewer insertions, and memory repertoires showed no such trend.

This clonotype occurred a few times. Its antigen remains unknown. The same specimen was also included in a second study, on yellow fever vaccine responses in identical twins.

The sequence was obtained from a woman aged 18-29 years in good health. The source material was PBMCs.

The CDR3 DNA is TGTGCCAGCAGTTTAGATCGCCCAGATACGCAGTATTTT. Protein sequence: CASSLDRPDTQYF. The rearrangement links TRBV12-3 or TRBV12-4 to TRBJ2-3; D is unresolved. The length of the CDR3 is 13 residues. V lost 1 base to trimming and J lost 4 bases, with 6 bases between them.